This T cell receptor beta chain was obtained from a study of CD8 T cells in ankylosing spondylitis. This clonotype was found a few times. Its antigen remains unknown. Study-level findings and limits: Roughly eight highly homologous variants made up a TCR beta motif that seemed to typify ankylosing spondylitis blood. Past studies reported some motif variants in reactive arthritis synovial fluid and blood. Disease-linked clones proved CD8+ and comparatively uncommon in peripheral blood.

CDR3 length equals 14 residues. With 0 bases removed from V and 5 bases from J, the gap between germline ends came to 11 bases. Germline-derived CDR1 and CDR2 are SGHDT and YYEEEE. Molecular-barcoded quantitative 5'-RACE produced these TCR beta libraries. TCRdb reprocessed the 5' RACE reads via MiXCR and lists one record per CDR3 protein. The sample includes some 400,000 distinct CDR3 sequences, around 20% of them seen just once. The chain links TRBV5-6 to TRBJ1-1; D uncertain. The specimen sequenced was blood, either unsorted or a sorted T cell fraction (not recorded which). This receptor was taken from a male donor with ankylosing spondylitis. The CDR3 nucleotides are TGTGCCAGCAGCTTGGGGGCTCGGCGTACTGAAGCTTTCTTT. This translates into CASSLGARRTEAFF.